This T cell receptor (beta chain) derives from a study of T-cell reconstitution after alpha-beta-depleted transplantation in children. The study's findings and limits: Reportedly, alpha-beta T cells present about two months post-transplant originated from several hundred expanded clones of graft origin. Where some patients showed high TCRbeta diversity at day 60, it came from recipient T cells and thymic progenitors that had survived.

TCRbeta library construction was performed incorporating unique molecular identifiers. Using its own MiXCR run on the PCR reads, TCRdb lists one record per CDR3 protein. The repertoire includes hundreds of thousands of distinct CDR3 sequences, around 7.7% of them detected once, and about a third sits in the top ten. This clonotype was seen ten or more times. Antigen: not known. The receptor comes from a male patient between 2 and 10 years old who had a stem cell transplant for acute myeloid leukemia, so the T cells may come from the graft donor. Specimen: PBMCs, mostly from graft donor cells, collected 360 days after TCRalphabeta/CD19-depleted stem cell transplant.

In DNA form, the CDR3 reads TGCAGCGCCATCCGGTTGGGAAACATTCAGTACTTC. It yields the protein CSAIRLGNIQYF. This rearrangement joins TRBV29-1 to TRBJ2-4, with unresolved D. Trimming took 7 bases from V and 6 from J, leaving 13 bases between them. CDR1 is SQVTM and CDR2 is ANQGSEA in the germline V gene. The CDR3 contains 12 residues.